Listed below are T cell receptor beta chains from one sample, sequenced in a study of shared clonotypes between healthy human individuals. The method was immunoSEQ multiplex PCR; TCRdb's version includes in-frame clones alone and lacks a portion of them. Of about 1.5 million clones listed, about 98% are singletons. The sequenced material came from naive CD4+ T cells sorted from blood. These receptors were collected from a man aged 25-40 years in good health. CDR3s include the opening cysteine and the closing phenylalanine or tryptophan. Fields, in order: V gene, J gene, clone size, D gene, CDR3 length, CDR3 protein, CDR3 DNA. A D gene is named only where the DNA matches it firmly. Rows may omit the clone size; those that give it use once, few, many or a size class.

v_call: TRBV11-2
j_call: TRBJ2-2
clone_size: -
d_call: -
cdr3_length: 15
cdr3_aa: CASSQGSSRTGELFF
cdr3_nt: TGTGCCAGCAGCCAAGGATCTAGTCGAACCGGGGAGCTGTTTTTT

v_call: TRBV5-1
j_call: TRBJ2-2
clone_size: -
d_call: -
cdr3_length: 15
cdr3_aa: CASMGWERNTGELFF
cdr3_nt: TGCGCCAGCATGGGATGGGAGCGGAACACCGGGGAGCTGTTTTTT

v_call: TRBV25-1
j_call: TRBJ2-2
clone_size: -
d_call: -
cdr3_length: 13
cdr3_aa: CASSKGTGGELFF
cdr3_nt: TGTGCCAGCAGTAAAGGAACCGGCGGGGAGCTGTTTTTT

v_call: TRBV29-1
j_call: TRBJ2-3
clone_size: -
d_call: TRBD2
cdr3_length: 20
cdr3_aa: CSVEDPADWKLADHTDTQYF
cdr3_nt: TGCAGCGTTGAAGATCCAGCAGATTGGAAACTAGCGGACCACACAGATACGCAGTATTTT

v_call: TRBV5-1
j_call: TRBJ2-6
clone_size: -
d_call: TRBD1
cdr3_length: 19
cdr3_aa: CASSQRTGTASSGANVLTF
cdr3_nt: TGCGCCAGCAGCCAAAGAACCGGGACAGCAAGCTCTGGGGCCAACGTCCTGACTTTC

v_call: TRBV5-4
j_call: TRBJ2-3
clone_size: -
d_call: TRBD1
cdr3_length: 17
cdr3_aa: CASSLGAGTGSTDTQYF
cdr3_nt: TGTGCCAGCAGCCTTGGGGCCGGGACAGGGAGCACAGATACGCAGTATTTT

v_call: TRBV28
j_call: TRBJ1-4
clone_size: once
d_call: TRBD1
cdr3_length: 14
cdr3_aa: CASSLYLQGAKLFF
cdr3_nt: TGTGCCAGCAGTTTATACCTACAGGGGGCGAAACTGTTTTTT

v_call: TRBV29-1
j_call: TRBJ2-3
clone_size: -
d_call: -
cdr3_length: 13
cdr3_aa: CSTTVKDPDTQYF
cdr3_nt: TGCAGCACCACCGTCAAGGACCCCGATACGCAGTATTTT

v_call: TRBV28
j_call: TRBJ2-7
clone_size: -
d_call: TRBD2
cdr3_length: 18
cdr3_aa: CASTPAGLAVLSTYEQYF
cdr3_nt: TGTGCCAGCACCCCGGCGGGACTAGCGGTCCTTTCCACCTACGAGCAGTACTTC

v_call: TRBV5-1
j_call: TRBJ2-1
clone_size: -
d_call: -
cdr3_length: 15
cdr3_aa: CASSLGRVKNNEQFF
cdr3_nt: TGCGCCAGCAGCTTGGGCAGGGTTAAGAACAATGAGCAGTTCTTC

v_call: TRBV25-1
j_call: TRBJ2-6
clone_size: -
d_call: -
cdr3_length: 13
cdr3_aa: CASNQAGANVLTF
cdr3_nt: TGTGCCAGCAATCAGGCCGGGGCCAACGTCCTGACTTTC

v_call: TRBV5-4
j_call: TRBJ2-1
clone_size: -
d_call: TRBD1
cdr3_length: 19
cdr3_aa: CASSPGTGARGSTYNEQFF
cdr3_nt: TGTGCCAGCAGTCCGGGGACAGGGGCTCGGGGGAGTACCTACAATGAGCAGTTCTTC

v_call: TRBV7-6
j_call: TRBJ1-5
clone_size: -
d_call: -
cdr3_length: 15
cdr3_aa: CASSLGTDSNQPQHF
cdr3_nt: TGTGCCAGCAGCTTAGGGACAGATAGCAATCAGCCCCAGCATTTT

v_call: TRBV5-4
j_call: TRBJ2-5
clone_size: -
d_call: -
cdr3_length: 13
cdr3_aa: CASSLLSQETQYF
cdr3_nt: TGTGCCAGCAGCTTATTAAGCCAAGAGACCCAGTACTTC

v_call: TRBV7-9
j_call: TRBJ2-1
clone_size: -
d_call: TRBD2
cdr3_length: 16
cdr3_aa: CASSSQGGLAVNEQFF
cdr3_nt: TGTGCCAGCAGCTCCCAGGGGGGACTAGCGGTAAATGAGCAGTTCTTC

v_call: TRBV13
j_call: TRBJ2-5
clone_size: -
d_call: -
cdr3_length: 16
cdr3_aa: CASSSRREGGRETQYF
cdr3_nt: TGTGCCAGCAGCTCCCGACGGGAAGGGGGGAGGGAGACCCAGTACTTC

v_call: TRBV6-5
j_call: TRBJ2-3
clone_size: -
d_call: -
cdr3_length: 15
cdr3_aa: CASSYKVDWTDTQYF
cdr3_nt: TGTGCCAGCAGTTACAAGGTTGATTGGACAGATACGCAGTATTTT

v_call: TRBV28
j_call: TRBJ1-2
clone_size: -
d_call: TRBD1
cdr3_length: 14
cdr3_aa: CASSFVQGIYGYTF
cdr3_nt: TGTGCCAGCAGTTTCGTACAGGGGATCTATGGCTACACCTTC

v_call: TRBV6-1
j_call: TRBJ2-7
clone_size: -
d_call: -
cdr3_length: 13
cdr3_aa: CASSDLTGTKQYF
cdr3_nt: TGTGCCAGCAGTGATTTGACAGGGACTAAGCAGTACTTC

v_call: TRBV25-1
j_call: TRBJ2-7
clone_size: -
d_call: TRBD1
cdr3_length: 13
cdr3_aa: CASSGTGAYEQYF
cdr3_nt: TGTGCCAGCAGCGGGACAGGGGCCTACGAGCAGTACTTC

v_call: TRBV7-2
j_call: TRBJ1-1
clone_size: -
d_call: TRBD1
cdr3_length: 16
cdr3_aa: CASSFQGGAGQKEAFF
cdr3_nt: TGTGCCAGCAGCTTCCAGGGGGGCGCGGGACAAAAAGAAGCTTTCTTT

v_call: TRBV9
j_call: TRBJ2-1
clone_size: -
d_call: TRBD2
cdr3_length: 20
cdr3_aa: CASSVATGGYGTSGMNEQFF
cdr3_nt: TGTGCCAGCAGCGTAGCTACTGGTGGTTACGGGACTAGCGGGATGAATGAGCAGTTCTTC

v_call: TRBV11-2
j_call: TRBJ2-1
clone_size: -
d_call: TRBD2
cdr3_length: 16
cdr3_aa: CASSQMRGVVYNEQFF
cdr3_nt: TGTGCCAGCAGCCAAATGCGGGGGGTAGTATACAATGAGCAGTTCTTC

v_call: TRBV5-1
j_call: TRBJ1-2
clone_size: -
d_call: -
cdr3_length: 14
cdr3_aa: CASSFDGSGYGYTF
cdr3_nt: TGCGCCAGCAGCTTCGACGGCAGCGGGTATGGCTACACCTTC

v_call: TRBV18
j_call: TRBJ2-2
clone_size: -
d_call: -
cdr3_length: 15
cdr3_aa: CASSLHQKDTGELFF
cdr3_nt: TGTGCCAGCTCACTCCACCAGAAAGACACCGGGGAGCTGTTTTTT

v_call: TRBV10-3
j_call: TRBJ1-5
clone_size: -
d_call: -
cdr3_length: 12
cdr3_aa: CAISQGEQPQHF
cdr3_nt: TGTGCCATCAGTCAGGGTGAACAGCCCCAGCATTTT